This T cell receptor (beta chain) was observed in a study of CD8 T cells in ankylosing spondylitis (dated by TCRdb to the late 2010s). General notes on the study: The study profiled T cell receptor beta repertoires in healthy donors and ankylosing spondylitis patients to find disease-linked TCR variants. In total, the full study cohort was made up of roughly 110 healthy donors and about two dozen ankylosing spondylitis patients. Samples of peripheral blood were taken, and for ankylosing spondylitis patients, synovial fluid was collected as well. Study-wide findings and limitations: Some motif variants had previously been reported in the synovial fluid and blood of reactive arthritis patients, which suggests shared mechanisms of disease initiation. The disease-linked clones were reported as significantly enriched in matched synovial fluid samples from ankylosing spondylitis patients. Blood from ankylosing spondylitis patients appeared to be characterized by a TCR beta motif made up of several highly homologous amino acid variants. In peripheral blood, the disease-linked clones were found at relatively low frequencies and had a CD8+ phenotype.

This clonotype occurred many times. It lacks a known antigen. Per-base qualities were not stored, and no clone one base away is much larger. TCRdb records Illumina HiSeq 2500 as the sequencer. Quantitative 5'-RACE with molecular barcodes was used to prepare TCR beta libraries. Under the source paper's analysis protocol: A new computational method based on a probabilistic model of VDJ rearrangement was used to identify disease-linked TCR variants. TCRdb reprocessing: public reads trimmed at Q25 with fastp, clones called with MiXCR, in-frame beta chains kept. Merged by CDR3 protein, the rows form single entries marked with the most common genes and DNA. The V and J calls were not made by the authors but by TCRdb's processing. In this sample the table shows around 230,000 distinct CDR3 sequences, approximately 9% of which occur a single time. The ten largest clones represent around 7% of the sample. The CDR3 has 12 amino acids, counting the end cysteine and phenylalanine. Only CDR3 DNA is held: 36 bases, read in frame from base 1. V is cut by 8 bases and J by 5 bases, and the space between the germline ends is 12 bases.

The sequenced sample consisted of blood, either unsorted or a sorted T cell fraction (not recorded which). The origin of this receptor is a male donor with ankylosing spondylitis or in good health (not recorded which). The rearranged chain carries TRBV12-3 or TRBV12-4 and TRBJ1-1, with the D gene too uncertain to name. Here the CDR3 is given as CASAEPLTEAFF. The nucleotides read TGTGCCAGCGCAGAACCGTTGACTGAAGCTTTCTTT.